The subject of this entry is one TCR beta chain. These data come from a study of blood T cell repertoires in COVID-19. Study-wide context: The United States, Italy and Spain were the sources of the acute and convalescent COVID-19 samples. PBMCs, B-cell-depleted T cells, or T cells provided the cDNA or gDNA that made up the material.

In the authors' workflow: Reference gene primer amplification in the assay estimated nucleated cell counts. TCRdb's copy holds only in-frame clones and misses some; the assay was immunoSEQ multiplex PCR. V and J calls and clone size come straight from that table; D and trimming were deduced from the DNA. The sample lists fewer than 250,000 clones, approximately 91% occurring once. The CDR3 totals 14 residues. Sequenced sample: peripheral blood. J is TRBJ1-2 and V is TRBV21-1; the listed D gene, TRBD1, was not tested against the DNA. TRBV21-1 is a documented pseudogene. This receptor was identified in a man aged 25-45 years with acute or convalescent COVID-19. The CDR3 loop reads CASRGQGRSGGYTF. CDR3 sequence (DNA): TGTGCCAGCAGAGGACAGGGGCGCTCCGGAGGGTACACCTTC.